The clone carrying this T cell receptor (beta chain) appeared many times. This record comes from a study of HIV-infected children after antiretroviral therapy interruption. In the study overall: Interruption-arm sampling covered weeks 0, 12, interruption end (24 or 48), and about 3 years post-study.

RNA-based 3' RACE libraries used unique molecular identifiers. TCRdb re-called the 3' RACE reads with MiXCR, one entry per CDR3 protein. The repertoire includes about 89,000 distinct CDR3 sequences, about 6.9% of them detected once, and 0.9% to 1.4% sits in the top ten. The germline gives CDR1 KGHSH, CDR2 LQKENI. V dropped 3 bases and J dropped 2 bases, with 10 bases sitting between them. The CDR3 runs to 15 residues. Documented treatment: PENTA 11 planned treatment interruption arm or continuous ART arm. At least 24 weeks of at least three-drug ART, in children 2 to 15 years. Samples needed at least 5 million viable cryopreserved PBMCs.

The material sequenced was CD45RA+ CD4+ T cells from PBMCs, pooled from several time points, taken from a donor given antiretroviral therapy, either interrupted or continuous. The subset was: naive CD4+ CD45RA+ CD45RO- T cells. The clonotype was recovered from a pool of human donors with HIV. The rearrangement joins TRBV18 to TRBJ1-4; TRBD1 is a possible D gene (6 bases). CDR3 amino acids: CASSPTGGTNEKLFF. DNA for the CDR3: TGTGCCAGCTCACCGACAGGAGGCACTAATGAAAAACTGTTTTTT.